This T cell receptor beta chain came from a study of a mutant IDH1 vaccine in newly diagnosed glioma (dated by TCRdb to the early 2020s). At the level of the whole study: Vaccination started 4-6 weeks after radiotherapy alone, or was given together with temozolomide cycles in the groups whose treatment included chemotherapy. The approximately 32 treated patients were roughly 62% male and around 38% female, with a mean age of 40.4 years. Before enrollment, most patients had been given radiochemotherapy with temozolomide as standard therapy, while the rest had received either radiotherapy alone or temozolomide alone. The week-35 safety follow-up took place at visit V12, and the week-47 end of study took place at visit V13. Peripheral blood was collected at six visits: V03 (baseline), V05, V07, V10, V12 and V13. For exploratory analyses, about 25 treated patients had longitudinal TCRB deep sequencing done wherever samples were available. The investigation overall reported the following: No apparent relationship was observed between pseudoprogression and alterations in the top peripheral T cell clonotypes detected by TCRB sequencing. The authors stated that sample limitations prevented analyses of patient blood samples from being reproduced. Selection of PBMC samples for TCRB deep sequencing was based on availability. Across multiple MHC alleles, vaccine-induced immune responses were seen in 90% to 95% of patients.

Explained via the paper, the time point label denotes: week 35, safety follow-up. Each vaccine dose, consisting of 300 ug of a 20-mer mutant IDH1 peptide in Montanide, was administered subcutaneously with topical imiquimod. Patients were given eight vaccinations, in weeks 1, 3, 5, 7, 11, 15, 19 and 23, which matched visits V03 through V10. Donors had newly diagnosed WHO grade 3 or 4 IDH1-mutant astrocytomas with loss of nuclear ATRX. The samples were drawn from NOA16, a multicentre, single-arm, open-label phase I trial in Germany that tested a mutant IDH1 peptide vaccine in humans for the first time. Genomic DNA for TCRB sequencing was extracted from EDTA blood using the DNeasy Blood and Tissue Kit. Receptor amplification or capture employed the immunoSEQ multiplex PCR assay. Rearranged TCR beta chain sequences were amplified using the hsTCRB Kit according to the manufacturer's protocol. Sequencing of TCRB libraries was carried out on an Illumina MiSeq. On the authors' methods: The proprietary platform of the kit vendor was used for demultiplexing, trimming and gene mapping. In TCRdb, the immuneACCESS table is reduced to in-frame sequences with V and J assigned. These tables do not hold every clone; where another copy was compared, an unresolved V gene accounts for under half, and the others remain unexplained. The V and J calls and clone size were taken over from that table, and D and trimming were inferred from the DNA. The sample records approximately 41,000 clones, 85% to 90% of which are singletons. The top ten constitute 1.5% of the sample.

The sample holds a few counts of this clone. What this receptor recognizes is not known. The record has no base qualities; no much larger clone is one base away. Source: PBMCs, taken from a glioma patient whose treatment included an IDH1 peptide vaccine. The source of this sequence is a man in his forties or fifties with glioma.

The nucleotide sequence is given as TGCGCCAGCACAGAGGGGACAGTAACAGATACGCAGTATTTT. This gives the protein CASTEGTVTDTQYF. Recombination connected TRBV10-1 to TRBJ2-3, and 7 junctional nucleotides match TRBD1. V is cut back by 7 bases and J by 3 bases, with 7 bases in the junction unmatched. For CDR1 and CDR2, the germline V gene (reference sequence) lists WNHNN and SYGVQD. Including the terminal cysteine and phenylalanine, the CDR3 comprises 14 residues. Just CDR3 DNA is preserved here, 42 bases in frame from base 1.